These 11 T cell receptor beta chains originate from one sample sequenced in a study of graft-versus-host responses after intestinal transplantation. Libraries were prepared by immunoSEQ multiplex PCR; TCRdb keeps only in-frame clonotypes and omits some of them. The repertoire has about 90,000 clones, approximately 92% of them found once; the top ten carry approximately 1.1%. Their target antigens are unknown. The sequenced sample was unstimulated CD8+ T cells sorted from spleen or lymph node cells, obtained before transplant. The receptors shown here come from a human donor who was the organ donor for an intestinal transplant.

Remarks on this clone: One junction end disagrees with the germline gene, perhaps due to a read error. The chain joins TRBV19 to TRBJ1-6; D is undetermined. The CDR3 contains 13 residues. From germline, CDR1 is LNHDA and CDR2 SQIVND (reference sequence). Written as DNA, the CDR3 is TGTGCCAGTAGTATTCTTCAGAATTTACCCCTCCACTTT. It translates to CASSILQNLPLHF.

The rearrangement joins TRBV28 to TRBJ1-5; possible D gene TRBD1, 5 bases. Trimming took 6 bases from V and 2 from J, leaving 14 bases between them. The CDR3 is 15 residues long. Germline-derived CDR1 and CDR2 are MDHEN and SYDVKM. CDR3 in amino acids: CASRTEVMGNQPQHF. The CDR3 DNA reads TGTGCCAGCAGGACAGAGGTAATGGGCAATCAGCCCCAGCATTTT.

V is TRBV28 and J is TRBJ2-2; tentatively, D is TRBD2 (6 bases). The length of the CDR3 is 14 residues. The V gene's germline CDR1 is MDHEN and CDR2 SYDVKM. V lost 6 bases to trimming and J lost 6 bases, with 14 bases between them. In DNA, the CDR3 is TGTGCCAGCAGCCCGATCGGCGGGGCCGGGGAGCTGTTTTTT. This sequence encodes CASSPIGGAGELFF.

The J gene is TRBJ2-1, the V gene TRBV7-9, with 13 bases aligning to TRBD2. Losses at the gene ends were 5 bases for V and 9 bases for J; bases not matched to a gene: 16. Germline-derived CDR1 and CDR2 are SEHNR and FQNEAQ (reference sequence). This CDR3 has 18 residues. The CDR3, as DNA: TGTGCCAGCAGCCCTTACTTAACGACTAGCGGGAGGAGCGGTGAGCAGTTCTTC. Its translation is CASSPYLTTSGRSGEQFF. Based on the CDR3 plus reference TRBV7-9 and TRBJ2-1, the full variable domain is DTGVSQNPRHKITKRGQNVTFRCDPISEHNRLYWYRQTLGQGPEFLTYFQNEAQLEKSRLLSDRFSAERPKGSFSTLEIQRTEQGDSAMYLCASSPYLTTSGRSGEQFFGPGTRLTVL.

This CDR3 reads CASSSYWTATYEQYF. The CDR3, as DNA: TGTGCCAGCAGTTCATACTGGACTGCTACCTACGAGCAGTACTTC. The rearrangement uses TRBV6-5 and TRBJ2-7, with D perhaps matching TRBD2 (5 bases). CDR3 length equals 15 residues. Trimming took off 4 bases at V and 2 bases at J, with 15 bases between the two ends. Germline CDR1 MNHEY, CDR2 SVGAGI.

The V gene is TRBV28, the J gene TRBJ1-2, with D perhaps TRBD1 (5 bases). Trimming shortened V by 4 bases and J by 6 bases, and 15 bases separated the two germline ends. Germline lookup yields CDR1 MDHEN and CDR2 SYDVKM. This CDR3 is built from 14 residues. The CDR3 loop is CASSWGVPPHGYTF. In DNA, the CDR3 is TGTGCCAGCAGTTGGGGGGTCCCTCCCCATGGCTACACCTTC.

The chain links TRBV10-3 to TRBJ1-2; no definite D call. Looked up from germline, CDR1 is ENHRY and CDR2 is SYGVKD. The CDR3 runs to 14 residues. V was clipped by 6 bases and J by 5 bases, with 16 bases between them. The CDR3 coding sequence is TGTGCCATCAGCCGCCGAAGACAACCGTATGGCTACACCTTC. Protein product: CAISRRRQPYGYTF.

This chain uses TRBV11-3 with TRBJ2-7; tentatively, D is TRBD1 (6 bases). V dropped 6 bases and J dropped 2 bases, with 20 bases sitting between them. CDR1 is SGHNT, CDR2 YENEEA, per germline. This CDR3 comprises 16 residues. The CDR3 region is CASRPAQGWGPYEQYF. For the CDR3, the DNA is TGTGCCAGCAGGCCAGCACAGGGATGGGGACCCTACGAGCAGTACTTC.

As DNA, the CDR3 is TGTGCCAGTAGTGCCGTCACAGGTAGCGAGCAGTACTTC. Encoded protein: CASSAVTGSEQYF. The chain is built from TRBV19 and TRBJ2-7; TRBD1 is a possible D gene (5 bases). The CDR3 extends over 13 amino acids. Per the germline V gene, CDR1 is LNHDA and CDR2 is SQIVND (reference sequence). Trimming stripped 5 bases from V and 6 bases from J, with 14 bases between.

The chain links TRBV19 to TRBJ2-7; tentatively, D is TRBD1 (5 bases). CDR1 is LNHDA, CDR2 SQIVND, per germline (reference sequence). V was shortened by 6 bases and J by 2 bases, with 14 bases between the two germline ends. The CDR3 extends over 14 amino acids. CDR3 in DNA: TGTGCCAGTAGCGATACAGGAGTCCCCTACGAGCAGTACTTC. Residues: CASSDTGVPYEQYF.

The chain carries TRBV4-1 and TRBJ2-1; a possible D gene is TRBD2 (7 bases). V lost 3 bases and J lost 8, with 17 bases in between. There are 15 residues in the CDR3. The V gene's germline CDR1 is MGHRA and CDR2 YSYEKL. Here the CDR3 DNA reads TGCGCCAGCAGCCACCCCCGGGGGGCCGTCGATGAGCAGTTCTTC. Translation: CASSHPRGAVDEQFF.